This T cell receptor beta chain derives from a study of siplizumab effects on memory and regulatory T cells. The V and J ends lost 7 bases and 7 bases, in that order; junction bases with no gene match: 8. This CDR3 is 15 amino acids long. The V gene's germline CDR1 is MNHEY and CDR2 SMNVEV (reference sequence). TCR templates, 75,000 to 100,000 per sample, were assayed. Assay: immunoSEQ multiplex PCR; the TCRdb copy retains only in-frame clones and omits some. Of around 100,000 clones in the sample, roughly 92% were seen once. The sequenced sample consisted of Tregs sorted from blood. The receptor comes from a human donor in good health. V is TRBV27 and J is TRBJ2-2; TRBD2 matches 11 bases. CDR3 amino acids: CASTISGRAGGELFF. As DNA, the CDR3 is TGTGCCAGCACCATTAGCGGGAGGGCCGGCGGGGAGCTGTTTTTT.